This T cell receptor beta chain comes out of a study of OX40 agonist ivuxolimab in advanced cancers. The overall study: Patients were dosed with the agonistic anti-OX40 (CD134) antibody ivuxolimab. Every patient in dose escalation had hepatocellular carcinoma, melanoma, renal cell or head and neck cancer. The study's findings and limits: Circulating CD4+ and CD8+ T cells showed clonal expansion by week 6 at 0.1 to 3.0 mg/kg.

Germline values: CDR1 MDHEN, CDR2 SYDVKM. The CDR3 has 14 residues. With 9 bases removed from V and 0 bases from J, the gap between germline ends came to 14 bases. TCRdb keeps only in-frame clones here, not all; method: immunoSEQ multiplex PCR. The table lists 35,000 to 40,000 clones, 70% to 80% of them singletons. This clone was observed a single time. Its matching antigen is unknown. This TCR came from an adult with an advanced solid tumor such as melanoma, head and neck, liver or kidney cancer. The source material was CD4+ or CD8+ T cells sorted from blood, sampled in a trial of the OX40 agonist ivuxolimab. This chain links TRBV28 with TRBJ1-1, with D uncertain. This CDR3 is CASRGFPMNTEAFF. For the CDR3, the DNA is TGTGCCAGTCGAGGTTTTCCCATGAACACTGAAGCTTTCTTT.